The clone carrying this TCR beta chain was counted a few times. Its antigen is undetermined. Its ends do not fully match the called genes, so a read error is possible. None of the patients had undergone any treatment ahead of thyroid surgery. CDR1 is WSHSY and CDR2 is SAAADI in the germline V gene. The CDR3 has 13 amino acids. These data belong to a study of metastatic and nonmetastatic thyroid tumors. Study context: Repertoires from blood and tumor or nodule tissue of malignant and benign thyroid patients were compared. Study observations and caveats: A significant increase in TCR beta diversity was reportedly seen in malignant thyroid tumors relative to benign nodules, in blood and tumor.

Through MiXCR, TCRdb re-clonotyped the PCR reads. Altogether about 20,000 clones are present, roughly 29% being singletons, with the ten largest covering 14%. This receptor was taken from a female donor with papillary thyroid cancer or a benign thyroid nodule (not recorded which). Some clones in this sample may be carry-over from other donors' samples. Sequenced sample: blood. The chain joins TRBV10-2 to TRBJ1-2, with TRBD1 identical over 9 bases. Here the CDR3 DNA reads TGCGCCAGCTCGAATATAGGACAGGGGCCTCAGGGCTTC. As protein: CASSNIGQGPQGF.